This record looks at one T cell receptor beta chain sequence and its context. Antigen: not known. The sample belongs to a study of a mutant IDH1 vaccine in newly diagnosed glioma. Study-level background: The vaccination schedule gave patients eight doses in weeks 1, 3, 5, 7, 11, 15, 19 and 23. Beginning 4-6 weeks after radiotherapy alone, or with temozolomide cycles, vaccination took place. There were roughly 60% males and roughly 40% females among treated patients, whose mean age was 40.4 years.

The time point was: week 5, during vaccination. Doses of 300 ug of mutant IDH1 20-mer peptide were given with topical imiquimod. Donor tumors were new WHO grade 3 or 4 IDH1-mutant, ATRX-lost astrocytomas. Generated by immunoSEQ multiplex PCR, the TCRdb table keeps only in-frame clones and is missing some. This table has tens of thousands of clones, 79% appearing once. The CDR3 extends over 14 amino acids. Trimming at V came to 2 bases and at J to 5 bases, leaving 0 bases not matched to a gene. Germline V gene sequence: CDR1 MNHEY, CDR2 SMNVEV (reference sequence). The source material was PBMCs, sampled from a glioma patient whose treatment included an IDH1 peptide vaccine. This rearrangement joins TRBV27 to TRBJ2-7; TRBD2 matches at 13 bases. This TCR was sampled from a man aged 40-49 years with glioma. Some clones in this sample may be carry-over from other donors' samples. The CDR3 coding sequence is TGTGCCAGCAGTTTAGGGACTAGCGGGGACGAGCAGTACTTC. Amino acid sequence: CASSLGTSGDEQYF.